A single sample is the source of the 15 T cell receptor beta chains below, sequenced in a study of cytomegalovirus exposure and HLA in healthy donors. With 60 Vbeta and 13 Jbeta primers, the PCR was carried out. Method: immunoSEQ multiplex PCR; TCRdb's copy keeps in-frame clones and lacks some. In the table there are over 150,000 clones, around three quarters of which are singletons. Sequencing used PBMCs. Source of these receptors: a young man in good health and CMV-seropositive.

The genes are TRBV7-2 and TRBJ2-7; D may be TRBD2 (7 bases). The CDR3 extends over 16 amino acids. V was trimmed by 1 base and J by 0 bases, leaving 13 bases between them. CDR1 and CDR2 (germline): SGHTA, FQGNSA. The CDR3 bases are TGTGCCAGCAGCTTAGAGGGGGGGGCGGCCTCCTACGAGCAGTACTTC. This translates into CASSLEGGAASYEQYF.

The CDR3 spells CASSPPGTNEKLFF. The CDR3 nucleotides read TGTGCCAGCTCACCTCCGGGGACTAATGAAAAACTGTTTTTT. The V call is TRBV18, the J call TRBJ1-4; D remains unclear. Deletions cut 3 bases from V and 2 bases from J, with 7 bases between. Germline V CDR1 and CDR2: KGHSH, LQKENI. The CDR3 has 14 residues.

The chain recombines TRBV7-3 with TRBJ2-7; 10 bases agree with TRBD1. Germline CDR1 reads SGHTA; CDR2 reads FQGTGA. This CDR3 spans 14 amino acids. Germline trimming cut 5 bases from V and 3 bases from J; bases unmatched to any gene: 4. The CDR3 sequence: CASSPRTGGYEQYF. Here the CDR3 DNA reads TGTGCCAGCAGCCCGCGGACAGGGGGCTACGAGCAGTACTTC.

The chain is built from TRBV4-3 and TRBJ1-2; D may be TRBD1 (6 bases). The CDR3 runs 16 residues. Trimming removed 0 bases from V and 2 bases from J, with 13 bases in between. CDR1 is LGHNA, CDR2 YSLEER, per germline. CDR3 nucleotides: TGCGCCAGCAGCCAAGAGAGGGGACAAGTAAACTATGGCTACACCTTC. This gives the protein CASSQERGQVNYGYTF.

The chain combines TRBV6-6 with TRBJ1-5; 7 nucleotides match TRBD1. Per germline, CDR1 MNHNY and CDR2 SVGAGI (reference sequence). Unmatched junction bases numbered 4, after V lost 7 bases and J lost 7 bases. The CDR3 covers 12 residues. CDR3 nucleotide sequence: TGTGCCAGCAATCAGGGGGAGCAGCCCCAGCATTTT. The encoded protein is CASNQGEQPQHF.

This clone was observed a handful of times. Other DNA sequences within the sample encode an identical CDR3. The chain joins TRBV18 to TRBJ2-5; perhaps TRBD1 as D (6 bases). CDR1 is KGHSH and CDR2 is LQKENI in the germline V gene. Trimming pared 2 bases from V and 5 bases from J, leaving 9 bases between. CDR3 size: 13 residues. CDR3 nucleotide sequence: TGTGCCAGCTCACCAGGGGGCCGGGAGACCCAGTACTTC. It is translated as CASSPGGRETQYF.

The chain employs TRBV30 and TRBJ2-4, with D maybe TRBD1 (6 bases). CDR1 GTSNPN and CDR2 SVGIG come from the germline V gene (reference sequence). The CDR3 is 14 residues long. Trimming took off 3 bases at V and 8 bases at J, with 17 bases between the two ends. Written as DNA, the CDR3 is TGTGCCTGGAGGGCAAAACACAGGGATGACATTCAGTACTTC. Encoded protein: CAWRAKHRDDIQYF.

The rearrangement uses TRBV11-2 and TRBJ2-1, with D possibly being TRBD1 (6 bases). Germline V lookup: CDR1 SGHAT, CDR2 FQNNGV. The V and J ends lost 5 bases and 14 bases respectively, with 13 bases between them. The CDR3 contains 11 residues. The CDR3 DNA sequence: TGTGCCAGCAGCCGCGACAGGCCCAAGTTCTTC. Translation gives CASSRDRPKFF.

The rearrangement links TRBV29-1 to TRBJ2-3, with D unresolved. CDR3 size: 12 residues. Germline values: CDR1 SQVTM, CDR2 ANQGSEA. Trimming took 7 bases from V and 0 from J, leaving 8 bases between them. This CDR3 is CSAELSTDTQYF. In DNA form, the CDR3 reads TGCAGCGCCGAGCTTAGCACAGATACGCAGTATTTT.

The V call is TRBV11-2, the J call TRBJ1-4, with a weak D call TRBD1 (5 bases). Germline CDR1 and CDR2: SGHAT and FQNNGV. V was clipped by 5 bases and J by 0 bases, with 13 bases between them. CDR3 length: 16 residues. This CDR3 reads CASSQQASATNEKLFF. In nucleotides, the CDR3 is TGTGCCAGCAGCCAACAGGCCTCCGCAACTAATGAAAAACTGTTTTTT.

The chain recombines TRBV18 with TRBJ2-7, with D maybe TRBD1 (5 bases). The germline CDR1 and CDR2 sequences are KGHSH and LQKENI. This CDR3 comprises 13 residues. V shed 4 bases and J shed 6 bases, with 13 bases lying between them. CDR3 region: CASSLSGPGEQYF. As DNA, the CDR3 is TGTGCCAGCTCACTATCAGGGCCGGGCGAGCAGTACTTC.

The rearrangement links TRBV7-2 to TRBJ1-1, with TRBD1 identical over 7 bases. The CDR3 is made up of 15 amino acids. Germline CDR1 is SGHTA and CDR2 is FQGNSA. The V segment lost 5 bases and the J segment 5 bases; nucleotides outside the gene matches: 11. The CDR3 region is CASSSTSGGGTEAFF. The CDR3, as DNA: TGTGCCAGCAGCAGTACATCAGGGGGTGGGACTGAAGCTTTCTTT.

This chain connects TRBV5-4 to TRBJ2-1; D is possibly TRBD1 (5 bases). V lost 0 bases, J lost 5 bases, and 9 bases lay in between. Germline assignment: CDR1 SGHNT and CDR2 YYREEE (reference sequence). The CDR3 is 14 residues long. The CDR3 sequence: CASSLDGAHNEQFF. The CDR3 DNA sequence: TGTGCCAGCAGCTTGGATGGGGCCCACAATGAGCAGTTCTTC.

This chain links TRBV5-4 with TRBJ2-7, with TRBD1 matching over 10 bases. Germline V gene lookup returns CDR1 SGHNT and CDR2 YYREEE (reference sequence). CDR3 length: 17 amino acids. Trimming removed 4 bases from V and 7 bases from J; junction bases left unmatched: 17. CDR3 bases: TGTGCCAGCAGCCTGACAGGGGGCTGGGATAATTTGGGGGAGCAGTACTTC. It is translated as CASSLTGGWDNLGEQYF. Full variable domain (outside the CDR3, taken from reference TRBV5-4 and TRBJ2-7): ETGVTQSPTHLIKTRGQQVTLRCSSQSGHNTVSWYQQALGQGPQFIFQYYREEENGRGNFPPRFSGLQFPNYSSELNVNALELDDSALYLCASSLTGGWDNLGEQYFGPGTRLTVT.

V usage is TRBV6-1 and J usage is TRBJ1-1, with unresolved D. The CDR3 runs to 13 residues. CDR1 MNHNS and CDR2 SASEGT come from the germline V gene. V lost 9 bases and J 1 base, leaving 12 bases between the germline ends. The CDR3 reads CASRVARNTEAFF. CDR3 DNA: TGTGCCAGTAGAGTTGCACGGAACACTGAAGCTTTCTTT.